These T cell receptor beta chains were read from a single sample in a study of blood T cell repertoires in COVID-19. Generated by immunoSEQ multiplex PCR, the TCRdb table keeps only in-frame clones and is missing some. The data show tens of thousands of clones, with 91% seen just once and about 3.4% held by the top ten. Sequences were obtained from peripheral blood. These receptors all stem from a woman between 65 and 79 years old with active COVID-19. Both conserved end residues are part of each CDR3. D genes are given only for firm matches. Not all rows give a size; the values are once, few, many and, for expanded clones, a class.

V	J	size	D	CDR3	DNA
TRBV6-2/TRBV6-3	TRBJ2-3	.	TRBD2	CASSWIGLTAGEGDTQYF	TGTGCCAGCAGCTGGATCGGTTTGACAGCGGGAGAAGGAGATACGCAGTATTTT
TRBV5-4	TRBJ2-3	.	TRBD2	CASNPPGAGGVQYF	TGTGCCAGCAACCCCCCGGGAGCGGGAGGAGTGCAGTATTTT
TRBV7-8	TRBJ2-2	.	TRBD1	CATGGRAGTGFTGELFF	TGTGCCACAGGGGGGAGAGCCGGGACAGGGTTCACCGGGGAGCTGTTTTTT
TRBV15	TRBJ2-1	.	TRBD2	CATGREYNEQFF	TGTGCCACCGGGCGGGAGTACAATGAGCAGTTCTTC
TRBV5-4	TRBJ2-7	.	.	CASSLNLGHEQYF	TGTGCCAGCAGCTTGAACCTGGGCCACGAGCAGTACTTC
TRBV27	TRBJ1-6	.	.	CASSQDSYNSPLHF	TGTGCCAGCAGTCAAGACAGTTATAATTCACCCCTCCACTTT
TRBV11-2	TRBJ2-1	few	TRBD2	CASSLLAFTYNEQFF	TGTGCCAGCAGCCTACTAGCGTTCACCTACAATGAGCAGTTCTTC
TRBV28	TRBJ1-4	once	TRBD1	CASSFWTGGEKLFF	TGTGCCAGCAGTTTTTGGACAGGTGGGGAAAAACTGTTTTTT
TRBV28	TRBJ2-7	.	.	CASSFQWAANEQYF	TGTGCCAGCAGTTTTCAATGGGCCGCCAACGAGCAGTACTTC
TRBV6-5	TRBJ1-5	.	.	CASSQRAHQPQHF	TGTGCCAGCAGCCAGAGGGCCCATCAGCCCCAGCATTTT
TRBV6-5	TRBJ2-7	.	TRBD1	CASSDRDRNEQYF	TGTGCCAGTTCGGACAGGGACAGGAACGAGCAGTACTTC
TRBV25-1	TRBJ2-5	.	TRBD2	CASSELYSGRGETQYF	TGTGCCAGCAGTGAATTATATAGCGGGAGGGGTGAGACCCAGTACTTC
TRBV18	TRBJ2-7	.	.	CASSPGVQEGQYF	TGTGCCAGCTCACCAGGGGTTCAGGAGGGCCAGTACTTC
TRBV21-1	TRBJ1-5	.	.	CASSEKVRTGDSNQPQHF	TGTGCCAGCAGCGAAAAAGTTCGGACAGGAGATAGCAATCAGCCCCAGCATTTT
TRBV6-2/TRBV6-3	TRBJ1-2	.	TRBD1	CASSGQGYGYTF	TGTGCCAGCAGCGGACAGGGCTATGGCTACACCTTC
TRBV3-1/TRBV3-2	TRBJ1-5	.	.	CASSQAGDVNQPQHF	TGTGCCAGCAGCCAAGCGGGGGACGTTAATCAGCCCCAGCATTTT
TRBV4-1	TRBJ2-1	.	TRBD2	CASSQEVIGGGRPKQFF	TGCGCCAGCAGCCAAGAGGTGATAGGTGGCGGGAGGCCGAAGCAGTTCTTC
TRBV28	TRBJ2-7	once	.	CASTDAGEQYF	TGTGCCAGCACCGATGCGGGGGAGCAGTACTTC
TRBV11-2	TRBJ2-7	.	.	CASSLEGLLSYEQYF	TGTGCCAGCAGCTTAGAGGGGCTACTCTCCTACGAGCAGTACTTC
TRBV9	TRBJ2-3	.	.	CASSLQGDTQYF	TGTGCCAGCAGCCTGCAGGGAGATACGCAGTATTTT
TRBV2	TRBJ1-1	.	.	CASSAGDTEAFF	TGTGCCAGCTCAGCAGGGGACACTGAAGCTTTCTTT
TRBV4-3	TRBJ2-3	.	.	CASSQDVTDSLTDTQYF	TGCGCCAGCAGCCAAGACGTTACGGACAGCCTCACAGATACGCAGTATTTT
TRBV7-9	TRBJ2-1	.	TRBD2	CASSLTTSGRASYEQFF	TGTGCCAGCAGCTTGACGACTAGCGGGAGGGCCTCATATGAGCAGTTCTTC
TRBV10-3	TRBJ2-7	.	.	CAAGTARYEQYF	TGTGCCGCAGGGACTGCCCGCTACGAGCAGTACTTC
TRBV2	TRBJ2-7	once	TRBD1	CASTDTGGVGEQYF	TGTGCCAGCACTGATACAGGGGGCGTGGGGGAGCAGTACTTC
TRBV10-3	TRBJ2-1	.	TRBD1	CAISWGQVYNEQFF	TGTGCCATCAGTTGGGGACAGGTATACAATGAGCAGTTCTTC
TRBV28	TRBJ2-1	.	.	CASSQYNEQFF	TGTGCCAGCAGCCAATACAATGAGCAGTTCTTC
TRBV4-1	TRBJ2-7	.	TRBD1	CASSQDLRQGFHEQYF	TGCGCCAGCAGCCAAGATCTGAGACAGGGGTTCCACGAGCAGTACTTC
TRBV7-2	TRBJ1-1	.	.	CASSLAGAGATEAFF	TGTGCCAGCAGCTTAGCGGGGGCAGGGGCTACTGAAGCTTTCTTT
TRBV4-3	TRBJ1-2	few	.	CASSLRAGDLYGYTF	TGCGCCAGCAGCCTCCGTGCAGGGGACCTTTATGGCTACACCTTC